This T cell receptor (beta chain) was documented in a study of CD8+CD57+ T cells in acquired aplastic anemia. The wider study: Isolated CD4+ and CD8+ cells, once sorted, yielded DNA averaging roughly 3 ug. The study, taken as a whole, reports: About 30 CD8+ CDR3 sequences occurred in both the patients and the controls.

Selection for sequencing was limited to patients who had shown CD8+CD57+ cell expansion by flow cytometry. With no exception, the patients had severe acquired aplastic anemia. Points on this clonotype: Its antigen is as yet unknown.

V lost 3 bases to trimming and J lost 6 bases, with 15 bases between them. This CDR3 has 14 amino acids. From germline, CDR1 is SGDLS and CDR2 YYNGEE. According to the study, genomic DNA was the template for TCR beta VDJ and CDR3 profiling. TCRdb called the reads again in MiXCR, with one record for every CDR3 protein. The sample holds over 150,000 distinct CDR3 sequences, around 60% seen once. Sequenced sample: sorted CD4+, CD8+, or CD8+CD57+ T cells (not recorded which) from PBMCs. The sequence derives from a human donor with aplastic anemia. The chain uses TRBV9 and TRBJ1-2; no definite D call. CDR3 in amino acids: CASSDLGRRDGYTF. DNA of the CDR3: TGTGCCAGCAGCGACCTTGGACGGCGGGATGGCTACACCTTC.